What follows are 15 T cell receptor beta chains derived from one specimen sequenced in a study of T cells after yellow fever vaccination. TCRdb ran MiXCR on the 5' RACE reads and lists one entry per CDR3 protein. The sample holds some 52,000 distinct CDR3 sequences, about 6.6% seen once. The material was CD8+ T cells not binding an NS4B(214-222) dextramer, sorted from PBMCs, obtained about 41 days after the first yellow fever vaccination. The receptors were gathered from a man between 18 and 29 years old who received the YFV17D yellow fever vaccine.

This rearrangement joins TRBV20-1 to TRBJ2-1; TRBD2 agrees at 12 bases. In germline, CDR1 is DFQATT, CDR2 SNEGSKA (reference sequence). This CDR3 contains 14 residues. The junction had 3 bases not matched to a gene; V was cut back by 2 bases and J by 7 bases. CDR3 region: CSARLAGGKNEQFF. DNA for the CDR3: TGCAGTGCTAGACTAGCGGGGGGGAAGAATGAGCAGTTCTTC.

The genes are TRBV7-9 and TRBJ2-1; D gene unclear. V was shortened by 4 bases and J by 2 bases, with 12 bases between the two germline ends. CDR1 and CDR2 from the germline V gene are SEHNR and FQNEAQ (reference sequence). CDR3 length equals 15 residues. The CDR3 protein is CASSYNREPYNEQFF. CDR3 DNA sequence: TGTGCCAGCAGCTACAACCGTGAGCCCTACAATGAGCAGTTCTTC. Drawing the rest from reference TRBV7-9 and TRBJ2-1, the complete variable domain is DTGVSQNPRHKITKRGQNVTFRCDPISEHNRLYWYRQTLGQGPEFLTYFQNEAQLEKSRLLSDRFSAERPKGSFSTLEIQRTEQGDSAMYLCASSYNREPYNEQFFGPGTRLTVL.

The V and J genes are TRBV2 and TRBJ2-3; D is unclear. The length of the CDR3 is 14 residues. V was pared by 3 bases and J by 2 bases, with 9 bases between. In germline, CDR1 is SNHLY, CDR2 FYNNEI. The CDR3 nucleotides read TGTGCCAGCAGTGACTTACAGTTCACAGATACGCAGTATTTT. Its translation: CASSDLQFTDTQYF.

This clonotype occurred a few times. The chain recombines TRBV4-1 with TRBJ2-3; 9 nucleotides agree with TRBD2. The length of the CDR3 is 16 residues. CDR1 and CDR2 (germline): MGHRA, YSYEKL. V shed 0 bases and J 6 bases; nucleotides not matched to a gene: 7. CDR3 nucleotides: TGCGCCAGCAGCCAAGATCTGGTTAGCGGGGGCGATACGCAGTATTTT. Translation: CASSQDLVSGGDTQYF.

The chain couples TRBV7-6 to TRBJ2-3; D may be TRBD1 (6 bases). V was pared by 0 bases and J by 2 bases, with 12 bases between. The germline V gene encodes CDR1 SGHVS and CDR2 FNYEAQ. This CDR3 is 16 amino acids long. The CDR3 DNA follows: TGTGCCAGCAGCTTAGCCCAGGGGACCTACACAGATACGCAGTATTTT. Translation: CASSLAQGTYTDTQYF.

The CDR3 DNA reads as TGTGCCAGCAGCTTGAGGATGCAGGGTGCCTACTATGGCTACACCTTC. Translated, it gives CASSLRMQGAYYGYTF. This chain joins TRBV5-6 and TRBJ1-2; weak D call: TRBD1 (5 bases). V gave up 1 base and J gave up 3 bases, with 16 bases separating them. CDR3 size: 16 residues. From germline, CDR1 is SGHDT and CDR2 YYEEEE.

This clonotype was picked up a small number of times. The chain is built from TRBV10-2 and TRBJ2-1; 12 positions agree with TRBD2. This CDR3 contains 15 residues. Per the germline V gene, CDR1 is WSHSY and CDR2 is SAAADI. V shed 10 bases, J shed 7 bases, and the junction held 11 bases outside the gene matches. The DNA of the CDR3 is TGCGCCACTACGGGAGGACTAGCGGGGATGAATGAGCAGTTCTTC. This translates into CATTGGLAGMNEQFF.

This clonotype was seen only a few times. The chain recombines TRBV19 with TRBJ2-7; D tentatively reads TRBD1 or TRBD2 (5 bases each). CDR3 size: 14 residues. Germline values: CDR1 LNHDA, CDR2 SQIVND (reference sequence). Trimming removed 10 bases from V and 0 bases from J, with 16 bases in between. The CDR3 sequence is CATGPSGSSYEQYF. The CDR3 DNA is TGTGCCACCGGGCCCTCAGGGAGCTCCTACGAGCAGTACTTC.

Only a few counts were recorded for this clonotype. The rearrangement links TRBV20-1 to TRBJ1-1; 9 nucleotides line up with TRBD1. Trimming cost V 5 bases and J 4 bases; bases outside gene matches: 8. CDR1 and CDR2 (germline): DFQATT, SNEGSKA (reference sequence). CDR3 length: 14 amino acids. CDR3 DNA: TGCAGTGCTGTCGACAGGGGGTTATTCACTGAAGCTTTCTTT. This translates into CSAVDRGLFTEAFF.

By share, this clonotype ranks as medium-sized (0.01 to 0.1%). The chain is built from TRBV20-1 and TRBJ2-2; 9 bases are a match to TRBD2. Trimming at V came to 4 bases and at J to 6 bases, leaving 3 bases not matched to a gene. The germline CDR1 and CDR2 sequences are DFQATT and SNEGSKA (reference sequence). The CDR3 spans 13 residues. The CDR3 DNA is TGCAGTGCTAAGCGGGGGGACCCCGGGGAGCTGTTTTTT. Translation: CSAKRGDPGELFF.

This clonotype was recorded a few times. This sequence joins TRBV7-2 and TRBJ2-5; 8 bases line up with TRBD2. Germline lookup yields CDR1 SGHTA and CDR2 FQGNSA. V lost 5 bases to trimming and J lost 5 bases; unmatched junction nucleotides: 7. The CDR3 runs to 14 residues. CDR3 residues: CASSAVTSDETQYF. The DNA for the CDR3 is TGTGCCAGCAGCGCAGTGACTAGCGATGAGACCCAGTACTTC.

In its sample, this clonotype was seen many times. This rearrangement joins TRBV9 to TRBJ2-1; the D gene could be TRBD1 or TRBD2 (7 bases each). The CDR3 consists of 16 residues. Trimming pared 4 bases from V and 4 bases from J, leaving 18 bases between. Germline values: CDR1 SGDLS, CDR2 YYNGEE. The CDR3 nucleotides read TGTGCCAGCAGCTTAGGGGAGGGGGCCTCGTACAATGAGCAGTTCTTC. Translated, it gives CASSLGEGASYNEQFF.

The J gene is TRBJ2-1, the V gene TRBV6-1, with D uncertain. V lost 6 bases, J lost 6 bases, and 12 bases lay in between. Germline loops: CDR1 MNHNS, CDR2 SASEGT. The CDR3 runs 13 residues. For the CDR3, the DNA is TGTGCCAGCAGCCTCAATTCGGGCAATGAGCAGTTCTTC. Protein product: CASSLNSGNEQFF.

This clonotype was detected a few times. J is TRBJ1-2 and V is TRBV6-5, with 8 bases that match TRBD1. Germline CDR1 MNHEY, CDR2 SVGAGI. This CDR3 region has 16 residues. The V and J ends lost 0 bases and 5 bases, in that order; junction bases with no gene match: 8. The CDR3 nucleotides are TGTGCCAGCAGTTACTCAACCTCGGACAGGGCTTATGGCTACACCTTC. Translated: CASSYSTSDRAYGYTF.

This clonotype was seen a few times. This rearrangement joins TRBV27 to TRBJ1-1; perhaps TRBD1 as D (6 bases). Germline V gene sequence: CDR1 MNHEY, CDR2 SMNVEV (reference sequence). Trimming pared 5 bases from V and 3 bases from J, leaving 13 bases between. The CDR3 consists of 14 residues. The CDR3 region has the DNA TGTGCCAGCAGTCCAACAGGGAAGGACACTGAAGCTTTCTTT. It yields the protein CASSPTGKDTEAFF.